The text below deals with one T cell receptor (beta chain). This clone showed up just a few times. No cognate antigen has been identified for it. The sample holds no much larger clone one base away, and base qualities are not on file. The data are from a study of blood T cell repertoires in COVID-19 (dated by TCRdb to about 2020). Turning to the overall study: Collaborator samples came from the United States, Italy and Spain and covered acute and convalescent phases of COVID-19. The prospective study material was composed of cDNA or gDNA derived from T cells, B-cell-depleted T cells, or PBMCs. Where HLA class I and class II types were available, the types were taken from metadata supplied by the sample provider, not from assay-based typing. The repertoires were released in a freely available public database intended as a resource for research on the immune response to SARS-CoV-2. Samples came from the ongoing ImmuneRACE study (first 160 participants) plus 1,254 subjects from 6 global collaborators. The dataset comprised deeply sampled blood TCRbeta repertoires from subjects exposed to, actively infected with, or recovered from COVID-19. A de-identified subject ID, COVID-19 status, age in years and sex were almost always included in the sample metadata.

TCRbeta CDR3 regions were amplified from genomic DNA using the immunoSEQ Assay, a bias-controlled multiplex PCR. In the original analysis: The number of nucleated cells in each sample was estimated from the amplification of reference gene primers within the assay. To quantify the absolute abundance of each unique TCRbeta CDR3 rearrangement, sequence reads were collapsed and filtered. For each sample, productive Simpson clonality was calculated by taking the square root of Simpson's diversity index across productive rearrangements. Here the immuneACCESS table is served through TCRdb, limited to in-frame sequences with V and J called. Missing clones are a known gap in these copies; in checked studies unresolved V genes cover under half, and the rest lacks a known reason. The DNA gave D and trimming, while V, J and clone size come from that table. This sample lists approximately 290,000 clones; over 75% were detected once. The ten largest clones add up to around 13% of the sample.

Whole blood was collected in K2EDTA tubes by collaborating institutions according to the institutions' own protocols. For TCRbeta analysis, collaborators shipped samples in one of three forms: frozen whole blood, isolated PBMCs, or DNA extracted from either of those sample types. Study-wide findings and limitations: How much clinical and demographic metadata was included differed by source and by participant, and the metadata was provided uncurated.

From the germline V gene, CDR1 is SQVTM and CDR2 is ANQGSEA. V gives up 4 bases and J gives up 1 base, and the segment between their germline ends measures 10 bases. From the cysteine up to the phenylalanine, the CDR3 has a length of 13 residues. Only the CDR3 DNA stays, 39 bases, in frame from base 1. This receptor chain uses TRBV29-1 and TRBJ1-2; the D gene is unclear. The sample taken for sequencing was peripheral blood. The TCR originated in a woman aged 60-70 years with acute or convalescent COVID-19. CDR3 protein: CSVGNRDNYGYTF. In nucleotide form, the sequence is TGCAGCGTTGGCAACCGGGATAACTATGGCTACACCTTC.